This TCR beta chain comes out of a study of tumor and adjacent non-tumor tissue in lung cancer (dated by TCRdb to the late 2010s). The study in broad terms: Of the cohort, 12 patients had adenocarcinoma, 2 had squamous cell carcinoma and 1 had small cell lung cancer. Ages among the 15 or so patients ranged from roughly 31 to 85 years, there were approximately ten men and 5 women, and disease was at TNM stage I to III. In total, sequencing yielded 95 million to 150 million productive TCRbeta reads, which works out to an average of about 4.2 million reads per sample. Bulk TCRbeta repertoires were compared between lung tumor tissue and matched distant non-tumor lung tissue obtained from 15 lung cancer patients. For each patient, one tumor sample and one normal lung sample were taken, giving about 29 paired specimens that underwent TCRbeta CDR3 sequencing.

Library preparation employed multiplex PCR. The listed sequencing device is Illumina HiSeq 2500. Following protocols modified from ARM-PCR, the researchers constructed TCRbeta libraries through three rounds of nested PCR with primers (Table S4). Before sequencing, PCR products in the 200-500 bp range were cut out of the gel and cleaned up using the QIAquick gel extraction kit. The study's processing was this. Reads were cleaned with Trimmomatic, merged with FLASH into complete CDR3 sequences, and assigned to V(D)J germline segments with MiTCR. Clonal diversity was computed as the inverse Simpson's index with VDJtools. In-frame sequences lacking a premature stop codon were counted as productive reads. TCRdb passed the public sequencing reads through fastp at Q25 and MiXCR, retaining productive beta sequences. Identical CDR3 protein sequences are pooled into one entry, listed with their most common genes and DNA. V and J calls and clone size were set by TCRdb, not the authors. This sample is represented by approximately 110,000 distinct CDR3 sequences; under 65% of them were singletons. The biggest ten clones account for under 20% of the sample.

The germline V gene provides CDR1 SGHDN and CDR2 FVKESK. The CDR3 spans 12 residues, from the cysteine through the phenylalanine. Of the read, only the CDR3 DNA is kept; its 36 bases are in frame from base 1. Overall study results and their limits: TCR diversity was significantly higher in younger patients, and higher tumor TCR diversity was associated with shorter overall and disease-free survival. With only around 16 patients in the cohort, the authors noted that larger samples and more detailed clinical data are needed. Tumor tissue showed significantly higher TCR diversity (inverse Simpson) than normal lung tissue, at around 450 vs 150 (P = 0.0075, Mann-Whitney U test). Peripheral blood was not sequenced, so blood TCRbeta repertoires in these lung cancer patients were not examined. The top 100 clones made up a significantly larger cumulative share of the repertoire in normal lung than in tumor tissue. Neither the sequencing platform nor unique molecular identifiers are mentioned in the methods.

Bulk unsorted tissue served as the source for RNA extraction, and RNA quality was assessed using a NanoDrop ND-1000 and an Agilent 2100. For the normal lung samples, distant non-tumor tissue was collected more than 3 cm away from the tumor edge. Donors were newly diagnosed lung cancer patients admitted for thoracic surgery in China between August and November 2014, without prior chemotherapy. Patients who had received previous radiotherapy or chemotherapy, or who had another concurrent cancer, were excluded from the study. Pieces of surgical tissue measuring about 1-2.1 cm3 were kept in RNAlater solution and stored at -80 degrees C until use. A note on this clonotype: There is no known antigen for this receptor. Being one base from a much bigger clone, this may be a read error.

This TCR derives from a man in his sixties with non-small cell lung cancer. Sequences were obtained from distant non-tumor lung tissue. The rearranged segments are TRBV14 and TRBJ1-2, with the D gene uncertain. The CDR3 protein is CTSSQVRDGYTF. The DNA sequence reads TGTACCAGCAGCCAAGTCCGGGATGGCTACACCTTC.